These 23 T cell receptor beta chains originate from one sample sequenced in a study of blood T cell repertoires in COVID-19. Only in-frame clones appear in the TCRdb table, and some are missing; sequencing was by immunoSEQ multiplex PCR. The data contain 150,000 to 200,000 clones, about nine tenths of them seen just once; the ten biggest clones take up roughly 2.3%. The sample comprised peripheral blood. These receptors were taken from a man aged 18 to 29 with acute or convalescent COVID-19.

The genes are TRBV19 and TRBJ1-6; D is ambiguous. Deletions cut 0 bases from V and 9 bases from J, with 12 bases between. The CDR3 loop spans 15 amino acids. Germline loops: CDR1 LNHDA, CDR2 SQIVND (reference sequence). As DNA, the CDR3 is TGTGCCAGTAGTATAGATGTGGCAGGAGGTTCACCCCTCCACTTT. Its protein product is CASSIDVAGGSPLHF.

The V gene is TRBV4-1, the J gene TRBJ2-7; 7 bases are a match to TRBD1. CDR3 length: 16 amino acids. Per the germline V gene, CDR1 is MGHRA and CDR2 is YSYEKL. V shed 1 base and J 0 bases; nucleotides not matched to a gene: 6. The CDR3 loop reads CASSQVGTDLSYEQYF. CDR3 DNA: TGCGCCAGCAGCCAAGTCGGGACAGACCTCTCCTACGAGCAGTACTTC.

The chain links TRBV18 to TRBJ2-7; 7 bases are a match to TRBD1. Germline CDR1 KGHSH, CDR2 LQKENI. The length of the CDR3 is 14 residues. J was trimmed by 2 bases and V by 2 bases; bases with no gene match: 3. In DNA, the CDR3 is TGTGCCAGCTCACCAACCGGGACAGCCTACGAGCAGTACTTC. This codes for CASSPTGTAYEQYF.

The genes are TRBV6-1 and TRBJ2-2, with unresolved D. V lost 3 bases, J lost 0 bases, and 11 bases lay in between. The CDR3 contains 16 residues. Germline V gives CDR1 MNHNS, CDR2 SASEGT. CDR3 nucleotides: TGTGCCAGCAGTGATAGGATCAGCGCGAACACCGGGGAGCTGTTTTTT. As protein: CASSDRISANTGELFF.

The chain's CDR3 is CSASEGLAGGGEQYF. The CDR3 DNA reads TGCAGTGCTAGTGAGGGACTAGCGGGAGGGGGGGAGCAGTACTTC. The rearrangement links TRBV20-1 to TRBJ2-7; TRBD2 aligns across 16 bases. CDR3 length: 15 amino acids. CDR1 and CDR2 (germline): DFQATT, SNEGSKA (reference sequence). Trimming cost V 3 bases and J 7 bases; bases outside gene matches: 6.

The J gene is TRBJ2-7, the V gene TRBV7-2; D unresolved. The CDR3 is 12 amino acids. Germline CDR1 and CDR2: SGHTA and FQGNSA. V was trimmed by 5 bases and J by 3 bases, leaving 8 bases between them. The CDR3 bases are TGTGCCAGCAGCCAAAGTAGCTACGAGCAGTACTTC. Translation gives CASSQSSYEQYF.

The gene calls are TRBV5-1 and TRBJ2-1; 7 positions match TRBD2. After removal of 0 bases from V and 1 base from J, the junction contained 4 bases not matched to a gene. In germline, CDR1 is SGHRS, CDR2 YFSETQ. This CDR3 spans 16 amino acids. CDR3 in DNA: TGCGCCAGCAGCTTGGTAGGCGGGAGTTCCTACAATGAGCAGTTCTTC. Its protein is CASSLVGGSSYNEQFF.

V is TRBV30 and J is TRBJ1-2; possibly TRBD1 for D (6 bases). The CDR3 is 13 amino acids. Germline CDR1 GTSNPN, CDR2 SVGIG (reference sequence). Deletions cut 6 bases from V and 2 bases from J, with 13 bases between. CDR3 in amino acids: CACLITGNYGYTF. CDR3 in DNA: TGTGCCTGCCTAATTACAGGGAACTATGGCTACACCTTC.

The gene calls are TRBV12-3 or TRBV12-4 and TRBJ1-3; the match to TRBD1 covers 8 bases. The CDR3 covers 12 residues. J gave up 4 bases and V 9 bases, and 2 bases lay outside the gene matches. This chain's CDR3 is CASGTGGNTIYF. The CDR3 nucleotides are TGTGCCAGTGGGACAGGAGGAAACACCATATATTTT.

CDR3 nucleotide sequence: TGTGCCAGTAGTATACAAGGGGGCGCGGCTAACTATGGCTACACCTTC. Encoded protein: CASSIQGGAANYGYTF. V is TRBV19 and J is TRBJ1-2; 7 bases align to TRBD1. The germline gives CDR1 LNHDA, CDR2 SQIVND (reference sequence). With 2 bases clipped from V and 0 bases from J, the junction kept 6 bases outside the gene matches. This CDR3 has 16 amino acids. Combining the CDR3 with reference TRBV19 and TRBJ1-2 gives the whole variable domain DGGITQSPKYLFRKEGQNVTLSCEQNLNHDAMYWYRQDPGQGLRLIYYSQIVNDFQKGDIAEGYSVSREKKESFPLTVTSAQKNPTAFYLCASSIQGGAANYGYTFGSGTRLTVV.

The chain links TRBV5-1 to TRBJ2-7; D possibly corresponds to TRBD1 (5 bases). Germline lookup yields CDR1 SGHRS and CDR2 YFSETQ. The V gene lost 4 bases and the J gene lost 4 bases, with 9 bases spanning the gap. This CDR3 has 12 residues. The CDR3 sequence: CASSPGWYEQYF. The CDR3 region has the DNA TGCGCCAGCAGCCCAGGGTGGTACGAGCAGTACTTC.

This clone occurred once. V is TRBV7-9 and J is TRBJ1-5, with TRBD1 as a possible D gene (6 bases). Germline CDR1 SEHNR, CDR2 FQNEAQ (reference sequence). Trimming took off 7 bases at V and 4 bases at J, with 11 bases between the two ends. The CDR3 loop spans 13 amino acids. DNA of the CDR3: TGTGCCAGCAACAAACAGGGAAATCAGCCCCAGCATTTT. Its protein product is CASNKQGNQPQHF.

The chain employs TRBV5-4 and TRBJ2-7; 9 bases map to TRBD2. The CDR3 has 16 amino acids. Per germline, CDR1 SGHNT and CDR2 YYREEE (reference sequence). Trimming cost V 4 bases and J 4 bases; bases outside gene matches: 12. The CDR3 nucleotides are TGTGCCAGCAGCCGGGGACTAGCCCTCGGAGGGTACGAGCAGTACTTC. Residues: CASSRGLALGGYEQYF.

This chain links TRBV27 with TRBJ2-6, with D perhaps matching TRBD2 (6 bases). CDR3 length equals 16 residues. The germline CDR1 and CDR2 sequences are MNHEY and SMNVEV (reference sequence). V shed 6 bases and J shed 0 bases, with 12 bases lying between them. CDR3 loop: CASRRDGSSGANVLTF. The CDR3 coding sequence is TGTGCCAGCAGACGGGACGGGAGCTCTGGGGCCAACGTCCTGACTTTC. Full variable domain (rest looked up from reference TRBV27 and TRBJ2-6): EAQVTQNPRYLITVTGKKLTVTCSQNMNHEYMSWYRQDPGLGLRQIYYSMNVEVTDKGDVPEGYKVSRKEKRNFPLILESPSPNQTSLYFCASRRDGSSGANVLTFGAGSRLTVL.

CDR3 DNA sequence: TGTGCCAGCAGTTACTCAACAGAATATGGCTACACCTTC. It yields the protein CASSYSTEYGYTF. The chain has TRBV6-5 and TRBJ1-2; D unresolved. CDR1 is MNHEY and CDR2 is SVGAGI in the germline V gene. CDR3 length: 13 residues. With 0 bases removed from V and 5 bases from J, the gap between germline ends came to 7 bases.

The chain recombines TRBV5-1 with TRBJ1-4; 8 bases are a match to TRBD1. The germline V gene encodes CDR1 SGHRS and CDR2 YFSETQ. The CDR3 contains 15 residues. The V gene end was trimmed by 4 bases and the J gene end by 3 bases; junction bases not matched to a gene: 5. CDR3 loop: CASSPKTGANEKLFF. The CDR3 nucleotides read TGCGCCAGCAGCCCAAAGACAGGGGCTAATGAAAAACTGTTTTTT. Based on the CDR3 plus reference TRBV5-1 and TRBJ1-4, the full variable domain is KAGVTQTPRYLIKTRGQQVTLSCSPISGHRSVSWYQQTPGQGLQFLFEYFSETQRNKGNFPGRFSGRQFSNSRSEMNVSTLELGDSALYLCASSPKTGANEKLFFGSGTQLSVL.

V usage is TRBV2 and J usage is TRBJ1-2, with D hard to call. CDR1 and CDR2 from the germline V gene are SNHLY and FYNNEI. The CDR3 is made up of 12 amino acids. The ends were cut back, 6 bases at V and 8 bases at J, with 13 bases in the middle. The CDR3 here is CASSQRTSGYTF. In DNA, the CDR3 is TGTGCCAGCAGCCAACGGACTTCCGGCTACACCTTC.

This clone was counted once. V is TRBV11-2 and J is TRBJ1-1; 7 bases are shared with TRBD1. J was trimmed by 4 bases and V by 3 bases; bases with no gene match: 11. The germline V gene has CDR1 SGHAT and CDR2 FQNNGV. The CDR3 spans 16 residues. The DNA for the CDR3 is TGTGCCAGCAGCTTCCGTGGCAGGGGGGCAGGCACTGAAGCTTTCTTT. Its translation is CASSFRGRGAGTEAFF.

The chain joins TRBV18 to TRBJ1-4; TRBD1 agrees at 10 bases. This CDR3 contains 15 residues. Germline lookup yields CDR1 KGHSH and CDR2 LQKENI. V gave up 0 bases and J gave up 7 bases; unmatched junction bases: 2. CDR3 nucleotide sequence: TGTGCCAGCTCACCACCGGACAGGGGGGGTGAAAAACTGTTTTTT. Amino acid sequence: CASSPPDRGGEKLFF. Full variable domain (rest looked up from reference TRBV18 and TRBJ1-4): NAGVMQNPRHLVRRRGQEARLRCSPMKGHSHVYWYRQLPEEGLKFMVYLQKENIIDESGMPKERFSAEFPKEGPSILRIQQVVRGDSAAYFCASSPPDRGGEKLFFGSGTQLSVL.

The chain combines TRBV3-1 (or the pseudogene TRBV3-2) with TRBJ1-6; the match to TRBD1 covers 12 bases. The CDR3 is 16 amino acids. Germline CDR1 LGHDT, CDR2 YNNKEL (reference sequence). J lost 14 bases, V lost 3 bases, and 11 bases had no gene match. The CDR3 spells CASSHRDRGRGSALHF. CDR3 DNA sequence: TGTGCCAGCAGCCACCGGGACAGGGGGCGCGGGTCGGCCCTCCACTTT.

This chain joins TRBV14 and TRBJ1-6; no firm D call. CDR1 is SGHDN and CDR2 is FVKESK in the germline V gene. V lost 2 bases to trimming and J lost 5 bases, with 7 bases between them. This CDR3 is 14 amino acids long. In DNA form, the CDR3 reads TGTGCCAGCAGCCAACGGGGAAATAATTCACCCCTCCACTTT. Protein product: CASSQRGNNSPLHF.

This clone was seen a handful of times. This sequence joins TRBV19 and TRBJ2-7, with 15 bases identical to TRBD2. CDR1 LNHDA and CDR2 SQIVND come from the germline V gene (reference sequence). This CDR3 spans 17 amino acids. J was trimmed by 2 bases and V by 6 bases; bases with no gene match: 8. CDR3 sequence (DNA): TGTGCCAGTAGAAACCGGACTAGCGGGGGGGTAGCCTACGAGCAGTACTTC. As protein: CASRNRTSGGVAYEQYF.

The gene calls are TRBV10-2 and TRBJ1-2; D not certain. V was trimmed by 11 bases and J by 8 bases, leaving 15 bases between them. Germline CDR1 is WSHSY and CDR2 is SAAADI. The CDR3 runs 11 residues. The CDR3 spells CAVQSLVGYTF. For the CDR3, the DNA is TGCGCCGTACAGTCTTTAGTAGGCTACACCTTC.